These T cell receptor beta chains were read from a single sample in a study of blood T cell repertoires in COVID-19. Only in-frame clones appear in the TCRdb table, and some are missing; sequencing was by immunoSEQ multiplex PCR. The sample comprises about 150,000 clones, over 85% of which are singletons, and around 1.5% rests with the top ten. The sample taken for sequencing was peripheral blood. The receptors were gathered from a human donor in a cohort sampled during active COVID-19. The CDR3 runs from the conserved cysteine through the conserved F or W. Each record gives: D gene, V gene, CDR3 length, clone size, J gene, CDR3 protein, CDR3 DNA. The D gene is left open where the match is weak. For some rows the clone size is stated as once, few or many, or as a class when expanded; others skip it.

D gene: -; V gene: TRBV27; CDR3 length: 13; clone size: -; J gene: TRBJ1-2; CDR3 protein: CASSLSTRGGYTF; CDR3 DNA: TGTGCCAGCAGTTTATCGACACGCGGGGGCTACACCTTC
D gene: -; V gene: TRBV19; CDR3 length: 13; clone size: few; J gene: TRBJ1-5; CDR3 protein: CASSMSWNQPQHF; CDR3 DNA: TGTGCCAGTAGTATGAGCTGGAATCAGCCCCAGCATTTT
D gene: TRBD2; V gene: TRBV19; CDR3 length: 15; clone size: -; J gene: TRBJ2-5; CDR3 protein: CATRGLGGRRETQYF; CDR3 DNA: TGTGCCACCAGAGGCCTGGGAGGGAGGCGGGAGACCCAGTACTTC
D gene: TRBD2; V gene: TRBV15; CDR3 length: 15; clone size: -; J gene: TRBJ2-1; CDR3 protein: CATSRGVGLASEQFF; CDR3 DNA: TGTGCCACCAGCAGAGGGGTCGGACTAGCTAGTGAGCAGTTCTTC
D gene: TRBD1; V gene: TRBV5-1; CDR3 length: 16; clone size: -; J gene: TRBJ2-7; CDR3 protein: CASSPTGDRWTYEQYF; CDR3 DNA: TGCGCCAGCAGCCCCACCGGGGACAGGTGGACCTACGAGCAGTACTTC
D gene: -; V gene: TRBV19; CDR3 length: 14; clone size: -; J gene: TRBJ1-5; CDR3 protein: CASSIRQRNQPQHF; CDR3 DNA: TGTGCCAGTAGTATAAGACAGCGCAATCAGCCCCAGCATTTT
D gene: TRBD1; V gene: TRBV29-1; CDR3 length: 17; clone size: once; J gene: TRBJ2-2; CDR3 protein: CSVEEGGTGEWTGELFF; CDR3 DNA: TGCAGCGTTGAAGAAGGCGGGACAGGGGAATGGACCGGGGAGCTGTTTTTT
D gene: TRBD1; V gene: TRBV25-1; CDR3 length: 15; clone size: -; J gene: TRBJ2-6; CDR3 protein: CASSRQGGGANVLTF; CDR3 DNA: TGTGCCAGCAGCCGACAGGGGGGTGGGGCCAACGTCCTGACTTTC
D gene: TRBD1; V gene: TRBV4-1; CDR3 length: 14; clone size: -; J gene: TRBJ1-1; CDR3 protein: CASSETGGVTEAFF; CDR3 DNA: TGCGCCAGCAGCGAAACAGGGGGTGTCACTGAAGCTTTCTTT
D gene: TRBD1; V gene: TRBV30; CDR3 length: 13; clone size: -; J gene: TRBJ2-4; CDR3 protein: CAWSAPGTEVRYF; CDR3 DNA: TGTGCCTGGAGTGCTCCCGGGACAGAGGTTCGGTACTTC
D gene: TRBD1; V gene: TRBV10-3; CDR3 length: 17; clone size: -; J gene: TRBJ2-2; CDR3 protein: CAISGGTGRPGSGELFF; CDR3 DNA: TGTGCCATCAGTGGGGGGACAGGGAGGCCCGGAAGCGGGGAGCTGTTTTTT
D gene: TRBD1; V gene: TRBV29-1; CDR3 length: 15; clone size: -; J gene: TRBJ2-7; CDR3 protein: CSVEDRGRQGYEQYF; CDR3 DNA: TGCAGCGTTGAAGACCGCGGGCGACAGGGTTACGAGCAGTACTTC
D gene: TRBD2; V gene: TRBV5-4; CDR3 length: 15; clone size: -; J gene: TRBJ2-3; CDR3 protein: CASSYRGGGPHTQYF; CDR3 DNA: TGTGCCAGCAGCTACCGCGGGGGGGGCCCACATACGCAGTATTTT
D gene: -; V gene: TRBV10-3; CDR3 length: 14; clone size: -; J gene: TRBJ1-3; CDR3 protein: CAINPDSSGNTIYF; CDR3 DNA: TGTGCCATCAACCCGGACAGCTCTGGAAACACCATATATTTT
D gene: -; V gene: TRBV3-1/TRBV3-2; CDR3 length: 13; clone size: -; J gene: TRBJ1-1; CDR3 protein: CASSHPGWTEAFF; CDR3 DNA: TGTGCCAGCAGCCACCCCGGTTGGACTGAAGCTTTCTTT
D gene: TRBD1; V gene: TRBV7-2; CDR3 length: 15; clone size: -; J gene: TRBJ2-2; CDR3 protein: CASSATGADTGELFF; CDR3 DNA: TGTGCCAGCAGCGCGACAGGGGCGGACACCGGGGAGCTGTTTTTT
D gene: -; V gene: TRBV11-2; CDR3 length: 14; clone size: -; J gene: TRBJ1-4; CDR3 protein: CASSLLGAREKLFF; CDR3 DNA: TGTGCCAGCAGCTTGCTGGGGGCTCGTGAAAAACTGTTTTTT
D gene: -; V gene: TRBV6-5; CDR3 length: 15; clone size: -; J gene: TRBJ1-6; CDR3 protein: CASTSGQFHNSPLHF; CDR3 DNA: TGTGCCAGCACTTCAGGACAGTTCCATAATTCACCCCTCCACTTT
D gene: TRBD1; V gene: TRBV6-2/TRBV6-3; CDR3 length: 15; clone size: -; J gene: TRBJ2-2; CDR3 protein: CASSRRTGETGELFF; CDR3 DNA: TGTGCCAGCAGTCGGCGGACAGGGGAGACCGGGGAGCTGTTTTTT
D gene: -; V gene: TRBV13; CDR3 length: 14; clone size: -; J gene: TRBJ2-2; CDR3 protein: CASSPGGHPGELFF; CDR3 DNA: TGTGCCAGCAGCCCAGGAGGGCACCCCGGGGAGCTGTTTTTT